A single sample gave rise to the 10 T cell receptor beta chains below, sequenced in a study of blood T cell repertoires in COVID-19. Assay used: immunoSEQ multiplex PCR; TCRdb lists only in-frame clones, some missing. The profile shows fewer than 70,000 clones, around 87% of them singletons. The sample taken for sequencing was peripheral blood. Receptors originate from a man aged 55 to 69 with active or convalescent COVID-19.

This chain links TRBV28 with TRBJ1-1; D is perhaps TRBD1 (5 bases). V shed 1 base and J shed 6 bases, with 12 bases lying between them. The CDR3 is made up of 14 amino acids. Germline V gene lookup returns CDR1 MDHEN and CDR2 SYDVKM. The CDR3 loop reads CASSLFTGSAEAFF. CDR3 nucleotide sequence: TGTGCCAGCAGTTTATTTACAGGTTCGGCTGAAGCTTTCTTT.

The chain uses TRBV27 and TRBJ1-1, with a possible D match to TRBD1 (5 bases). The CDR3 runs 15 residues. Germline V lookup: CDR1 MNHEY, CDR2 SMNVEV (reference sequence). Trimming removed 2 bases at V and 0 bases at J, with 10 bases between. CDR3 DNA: TGTGCCAGCAGTTTAGTACCCAGGGTGAACACTGAAGCTTTCTTT. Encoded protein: CASSLVPRVNTEAFF.

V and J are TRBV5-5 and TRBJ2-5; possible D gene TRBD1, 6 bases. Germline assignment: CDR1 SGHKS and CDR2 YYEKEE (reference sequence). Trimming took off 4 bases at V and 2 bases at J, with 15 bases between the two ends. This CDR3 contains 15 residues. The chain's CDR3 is CASSLSTGTQETQYF. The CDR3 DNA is TGTGCCAGCAGCCTATCGACAGGTACTCAAGAGACCCAGTACTTC.

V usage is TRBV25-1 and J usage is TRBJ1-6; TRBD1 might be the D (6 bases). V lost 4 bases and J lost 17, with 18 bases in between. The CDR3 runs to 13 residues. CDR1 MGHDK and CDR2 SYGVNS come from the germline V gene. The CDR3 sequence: CASSGQTGGKVHF. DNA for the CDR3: TGTGCCAGCAGTGGCCAGACAGGCGGCAAGGTCCACTTT.

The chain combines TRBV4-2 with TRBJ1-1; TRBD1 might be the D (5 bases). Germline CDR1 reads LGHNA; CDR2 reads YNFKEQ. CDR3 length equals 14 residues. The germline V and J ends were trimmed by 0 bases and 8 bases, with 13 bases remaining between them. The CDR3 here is CASSQELGGGEAFF. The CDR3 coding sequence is TGTGCCAGCAGCCAAGAGCTGGGGGGAGGCGAAGCTTTCTTT.

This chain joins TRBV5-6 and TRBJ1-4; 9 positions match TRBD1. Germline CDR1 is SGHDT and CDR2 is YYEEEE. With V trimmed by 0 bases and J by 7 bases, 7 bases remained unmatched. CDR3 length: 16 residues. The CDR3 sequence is CASSLGDRVNSEKLFF. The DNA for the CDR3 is TGTGCCAGCAGCTTGGGGGACAGGGTTAATAGTGAAAAACTGTTTTTT.

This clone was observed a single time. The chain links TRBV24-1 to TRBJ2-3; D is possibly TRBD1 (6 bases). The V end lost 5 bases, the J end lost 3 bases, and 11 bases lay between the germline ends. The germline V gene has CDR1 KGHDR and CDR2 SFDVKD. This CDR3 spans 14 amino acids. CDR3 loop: CATSVTGSTDTQYF. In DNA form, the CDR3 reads TGTGCCACCAGTGTAACAGGGAGTACAGATACGCAGTATTTT.

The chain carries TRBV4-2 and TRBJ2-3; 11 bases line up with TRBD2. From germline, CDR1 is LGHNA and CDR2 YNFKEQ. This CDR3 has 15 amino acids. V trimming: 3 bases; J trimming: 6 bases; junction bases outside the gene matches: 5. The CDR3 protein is CASSQTSGDWDTQYF. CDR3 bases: TGTGCCAGCAGCCAGACTAGCGGGGATTGGGATACGCAGTATTTT.

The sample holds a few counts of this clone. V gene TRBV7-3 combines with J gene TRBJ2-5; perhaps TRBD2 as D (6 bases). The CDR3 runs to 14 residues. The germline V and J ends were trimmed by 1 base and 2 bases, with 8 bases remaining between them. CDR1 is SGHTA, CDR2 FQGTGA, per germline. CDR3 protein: CASSLMGGQETQYF. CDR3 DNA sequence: TGTGCCAGCAGCTTAATGGGGGGACAAGAGACCCAGTACTTC.

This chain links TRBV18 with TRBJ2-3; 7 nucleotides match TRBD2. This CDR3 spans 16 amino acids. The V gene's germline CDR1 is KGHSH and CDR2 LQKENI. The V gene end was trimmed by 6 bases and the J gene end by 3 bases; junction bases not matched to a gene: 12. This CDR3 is CASSPMSGGKTDTQYF. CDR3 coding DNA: TGTGCCAGCTCTCCAATGTCCGGGGGGAAGACAGATACGCAGTATTTT.